One sample yielded the 8 T cell receptor beta chains listed below, sequenced in a study of blood T cell repertoires in COVID-19. TCRdb's table, derived via immunoSEQ multiplex PCR, lists solely in-frame clones and lacks some. The repertoire holds 180,000 or so clones, with approximately 87% as singletons. The sequenced sample consisted of PBMCs or T cells enriched from blood (not recorded which). The receptors shown here come from a woman in her forties or fifties who had recovered from COVID-19.

V gene TRBV6-2 or TRBV6-3 combines with J gene TRBJ1-2; 8 bases match TRBD1. The germline gives CDR1 MNHEY, CDR2 SVGEGT. With 0 bases clipped from V and 6 bases from J, the junction kept 3 bases outside the gene matches. The CDR3 is 14 amino acids. The CDR3 coding sequence is TGTGCCAGCAGTTACTCCGCAGGGGGCCATGGCTACACCTTC. This codes for CASSYSAGGHGYTF.

This clone was detected only once. CDR3 region: CASSQDRPGPGYTF. CDR3 DNA sequence: TGTGCCAGCAGCCAAGATCGTCCAGGTCCGGGCTACACCTTC. The genes are TRBV3-1 (or the pseudogene TRBV3-2) and TRBJ1-2; D call uncertain. The CDR3 totals 14 residues. Trimming pared 0 bases from V and 8 bases from J, leaving 13 bases between. Germline assignment: CDR1 LGHDT and CDR2 YNNKEL (reference sequence).

The chain recombines TRBV10-3 with TRBJ2-7; D perhaps matches TRBD2 (5 bases). V shed 2 bases and J shed 6 bases, with 17 bases lying between them. The germline V gene encodes CDR1 ENHRY and CDR2 SYGVKD. This CDR3 is 15 amino acids long. The CDR3 is CAISEVRGFSAEQYV. The DNA for the CDR3 is TGTGCCATCAGTGAGGTTCGGGGATTTTCAGCCGAGCAGTACGTC.

This sequence joins TRBV28 and TRBJ2-1, with TRBD2 matching 9 bases. V gave up 6 bases and J gave up 2 bases; unmatched junction bases: 8. Per the germline V gene, CDR1 is MDHEN and CDR2 is SYDVKM. The CDR3 is made up of 16 amino acids. The CDR3 loop reads CASRSEAGGTYNEQFF. The CDR3 DNA reads TGTGCCAGCAGATCCGAAGCGGGGGGAACCTACAATGAGCAGTTCTTC. Looking up the rest from reference TRBV28 and TRBJ2-1 gives the full variable domain: DVKVTQSSRYLVKRTGEKVFLECVQDMDHENMFWYRQDPGLGLRLIYFSYDVKMKEKGDIPEGYSVSREKKERFSLILESASTNQTSMYLCASRSEAGGTYNEQFFGPGTRLTVL.

The gene calls are TRBV7-2 and TRBJ1-1, with D perhaps matching TRBD1 (5 bases). V lost 5 bases to trimming and J lost 7 bases, with 8 bases between them. The CDR3 spans 11 residues. The germline V gene has CDR1 SGHTA and CDR2 FQGNSA. The CDR3 protein is CASSRGFEAFF. The CDR3 region has the DNA TGTGCCAGCAGCCGGGGGTTTGAAGCTTTCTTT.

V usage is TRBV28 and J usage is TRBJ2-1; 9 bases are shared with TRBD2. CDR1 is MDHEN and CDR2 is SYDVKM in the germline V gene. The CDR3 totals 15 residues. V was clipped by 4 bases and J by 5 bases; unmatched bases: 6. This CDR3 is CASSSGAGGHNEQFF. The CDR3 DNA is TGTGCCAGCAGTTCCGGGGCGGGGGGGCACAATGAGCAGTTCTTC. Full variable domain (missing parts from reference TRBV28 and TRBJ2-1): DVKVTQSSRYLVKRTGEKVFLECVQDMDHENMFWYRQDPGLGLRLIYFSYDVKMKEKGDIPEGYSVSREKKERFSLILESASTNQTSMYLCASSSGAGGHNEQFFGPGTRLTVL.

The chain links TRBV12-3 or TRBV12-4 to TRBJ2-1; 7 bases map to TRBD2. The CDR3 consists of 13 residues. V lost 4 bases and J lost 8; bases outside the gene matches: 5. CDR3 sequence (DNA): TGTGCCAGCAGTTCGGGGGGAGGAGATGAGCAGTTCTTC. This gives the protein CASSSGGGDEQFF.

The chain employs TRBV6-5 and TRBJ1-1, with D unresolved. The CDR3 is made up of 14 amino acids. CDR1 and CDR2 from the germline V gene are MNHEY and SVGAGI. The ends were cut back, 7 bases at V and 4 bases at J, with 16 bases in the middle. The CDR3 DNA follows: TGTGCCAGCACTCCTTTGGGAGGGAGCACTGAAGCTTTCTTT. This codes for CASTPLGGSTEAFF.